This T cell receptor beta chain was identified during a study of T cell responses to AZD1222 COVID-19 vaccine. The table lists this clone with a count of one. Antigen specificity is unknown. Broader study findings: All repertoire sampling was performed exclusively after the peak T cell response.

Method: immunoSEQ multiplex PCR; TCRdb's copy keeps in-frame clones and lacks some. The sample records 100,000 or so clones, 89% being singletons. This TCR derives from an adult who received the AZD1222 COVID-19 vaccine. Specimen: peripheral blood, collected 28 days after the second AZD1222 dose.

The CDR3 DNA reads TGCAGTGCTAGAGTGTCCTACGAGCAGTACTTC. This codes for CSARVSYEQYF. The chain joins TRBV20-1 to TRBJ2-7; D not certain. Trimming left V 1 base short and J 1 base short, with 2 bases between. Germline V gene lookup returns CDR1 DFQATT and CDR2 SNEGSKA (reference sequence). The CDR3 totals 11 residues.